This T cell receptor beta chain was captured in a study of blood T cells in healthy people across ages. Whole-study results and caveats: The unknown donor CMV status may have confounded expanded clonotype changes.

A second PCR of roughly 7 to 11 cycles used a sample-barcoded 5' primer and a J-beta primer mix. TCRdb itself ran the 5' RACE reads through MiXCR, one entry per CDR3 protein. The data hold roughly 1.4 million distinct CDR3 sequences, with 45% to 70% observed a single time. CDR3 length: 15 residues. Trimming pared 8 bases from V and 0 bases from J, leaving 11 bases between. From germline, CDR1 is SEHNR and CDR2 FQNEAQ (reference sequence). The sample holds a few counts of this clonotype. Its target is unknown. V gene TRBV7-9 combines with J gene TRBJ2-6, with D perhaps TRBD1 (6 bases). The sequencing sample was made of blood. This TCR derives from a man between 18 and 35 years old in good health. The CDR3 nucleotides read TGTGCCAGCGAGGGGGAACTCTCTGGGGCCAACGTCCTGACTTTC. Translating gives CASEGELSGANVLTF. Complete variable domain (other parts from reference TRBV7-9 and TRBJ2-6): DTGVSQNPRHKITKRGQNVTFRCDPISEHNRLYWYRQTLGQGPEFLTYFQNEAQLEKSRLLSDRFSAERPKGSFSTLEIQRTEQGDSAMYLCASEGELSGANVLTFGAGSRLTVL.